This T cell receptor beta chain was captured in a study of lymphopenia after photon versus proton radiotherapy (dated by TCRdb to about 2019). A note on the overall study: Photon and proton radiation therapy were compared by the study for their immunological effects in patients with gastrointestinal tumors who developed high-grade lymphopenia. A cohort of some 22 patients with gastrointestinal tumors who received either photon or proton therapy and subsequently developed lymphopenia was included. The study aimed to characterize how the two radiation modalities differ in their impact on the immune system.

From the cysteine up to the phenylalanine, the CDR3 has a length of 14 residues. Just the 42-base CDR3 DNA is kept, in frame starting at base 1. The germline V gene provides CDR1 SGHRS and CDR2 YFSETQ. The germline V and J ends show losses of 4 bases and 2 bases respectively, and no gene match explains 6 bases of the junction. Overall study outcomes, separate from this receptor: Across the cohort, an inverse correlation was found between a larger post-nadir drop in TCR diversity and overall survival time among patients who died. After the lymphocyte count nadir, photon-treated repertoires showed oligoclonal expansion, especially of CD8+ Temra cells, which drove the drop in diversity. Relative stability during treatment was observed in proton-treated patients, whereas loss of naive T cells and TCR diversity and gain of effector/memory populations were observed in photon-treated patients. The survival association was examined only in patients who died, and the authors described better survival with proton therapy as a possibility, not as a demonstrated result.

This clone was picked up one time. It lacks a known antigen. No much larger clonotype is one base removed from it; base qualities were not supplied. To prepare the library, the immunoSEQ multiplex PCR assay was applied. Deep sequencing of rearranged TCR beta loci, alongside multiparametric flow cytometry, was used to profile T cell repertoires. The immuneACCESS repertoire file appears here via TCRdb, limited to in-frame rearrangements. These files lack a portion of the clones; in checked studies, under half of the deficit traces to unresolved V genes, and the cause of the others is not known. This sample is represented by tens of thousands of clones; around four fifths of them were singletons. The ten largest make up approximately 1.3% of the sample.

The origin of this receptor is a man in his 60s with pancreatic cancer. The sample consisted of peripheral blood, taken from a patient treated with proton-based radiotherapy. The sequence is built from TRBV5-1 and TRBJ2-7; TRBD1 agrees with 7 junctional bases. At the DNA level, the sequence is TGCGCCAGCAGCCGTTCTACAGGGGCCTACGAGCAGTACTTC. It encodes CASSRSTGAYEQYF.